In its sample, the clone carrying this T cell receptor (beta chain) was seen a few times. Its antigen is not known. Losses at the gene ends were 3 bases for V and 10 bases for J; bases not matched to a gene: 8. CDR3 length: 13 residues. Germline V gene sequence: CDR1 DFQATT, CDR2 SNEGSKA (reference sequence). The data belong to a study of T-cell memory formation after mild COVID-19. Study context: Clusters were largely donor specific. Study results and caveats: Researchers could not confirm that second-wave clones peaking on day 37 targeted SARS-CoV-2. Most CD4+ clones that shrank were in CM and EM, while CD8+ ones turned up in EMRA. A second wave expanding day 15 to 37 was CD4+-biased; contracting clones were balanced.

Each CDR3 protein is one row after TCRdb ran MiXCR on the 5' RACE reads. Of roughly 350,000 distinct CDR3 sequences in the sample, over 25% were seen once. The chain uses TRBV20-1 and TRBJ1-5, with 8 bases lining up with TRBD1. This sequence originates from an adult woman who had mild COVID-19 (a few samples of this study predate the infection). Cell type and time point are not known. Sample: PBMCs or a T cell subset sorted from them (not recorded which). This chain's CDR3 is CSASAGQGIPQHF. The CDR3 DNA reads TGCAGTGCTAGTGCCGGACAGGGAATTCCCCAGCATTTT.